This T cell receptor (beta chain) emerged from a study of blood T cell repertoires in COVID-19. Study-wide background: COVID-19 samples collected from the United States, Italy and Spain covered acute and convalescent phases. The analysed material was cDNA or gDNA that came from T cells, B-cell-depleted T cells, or PBMCs.

Membership in each cohort depended on participant-reported clinical history. The protocol was immunoSEQ multiplex PCR, while the TCRdb copy is restricted to in-frame clones and leaves out a portion. The sample includes 240,000 or so clones, approximately 90% of them seen just once. Germline V gene data show CDR1 as SQVTM and CDR2 as ANQGSEA. The V end was cut by 5 bases, the J end by 0 bases, with 13 bases between. The CDR3 covers 14 residues. The genes are TRBV29-1 and TRBJ1-1, with TRBD1 as a possible D gene (6 bases). This clonotype was obtained from a man over 45 who had been exposed to COVID-19. The sequenced material came from PBMCs or T cells enriched from blood (not recorded which). CDR3 in amino acids: CSVMTGSMNTEAFF. DNA for the CDR3: TGCAGCGTTATGACAGGTTCAATGAACACTGAAGCTTTCTTT.